This is a list of T cell receptor beta chains from one sample in a study of PD-L1 blockade in urothelial cancer. Using immunoSEQ multiplex PCR, the repertoire was profiled, and TCRdb retains in-frame clones only, with some absent. The data show about 50,000 clones, 87% seen once. Sample: PBMCs, taken around atezolizumab (anti-PD-L1) treatment. The receptors were sampled from a woman aged 55-75 years with urothelial cancer. Both conserved end residues are part of each CDR3. The D gene is left open where the match is weak. Clone size is given for some rows only: seen once, a few or many times, or a class if the clone is expanded.

v_call: TRBV7-9
clone_size: .
d_call: TRBD1
j_call: TRBJ1-5
cdr3_aa: CASSLWDRGPNQPQHF
cdr3_nt: TGTGCCAGCAGCTTGTGGGACAGGGGGCCCAATCAGCCCCAGCATTTT

v_call: TRBV5-8
clone_size: .
d_call: .
j_call: TRBJ1-5
cdr3_aa: CASSFPKPVGNQPQHF
cdr3_nt: TGTGCCAGCAGCTTCCCCAAACCGGTTGGCAATCAGCCCCAGCATTTT

v_call: TRBV6-5
clone_size: .
d_call: TRBD1
j_call: TRBJ2-7
cdr3_aa: CASMDRYYEQYF
cdr3_nt: TGTGCCAGCATGGACAGGTACTACGAGCAGTACTTC

v_call: TRBV4-3
clone_size: .
d_call: .
j_call: TRBJ2-1
cdr3_aa: CASSQTLRDEQFF
cdr3_nt: TGCGCCAGCAGCCAGACCCTACGGGATGAGCAGTTCTTC

v_call: TRBV23-1
clone_size: .
d_call: TRBD1
j_call: TRBJ2-5
cdr3_aa: CASSPRQGANQETQYF
cdr3_nt: TGCGCCAGCAGCCCTAGACAGGGGGCAAACCAAGAGACCCAGTACTTC

v_call: TRBV10-1
clone_size: .
d_call: TRBD2
j_call: TRBJ2-1
cdr3_aa: CASAITGLPDNEQFF
cdr3_nt: TGCGCCAGCGCTATTACGGGACTACCCGATAATGAGCAGTTCTTC

v_call: TRBV28
clone_size: .
d_call: TRBD2
j_call: TRBJ2-7
cdr3_aa: CASSFVFPGGTYEQYF
cdr3_nt: TGTGCCAGCAGTTTCGTTTTCCCGGGAGGGACCTACGAGCAGTACTTC

v_call: TRBV7-2
clone_size: few
d_call: .
j_call: TRBJ2-3
cdr3_aa: CASSREWGADTQYF
cdr3_nt: TGTGCCAGCAGCCGCGAATGGGGGGCAGATACGCAGTATTTT

v_call: TRBV7-2
clone_size: once
d_call: TRBD2
j_call: TRBJ2-1
cdr3_aa: CASSLEPAGGNEQFF
cdr3_nt: TGTGCCAGCAGCTTAGAGCCAGCGGGAGGCAATGAGCAGTTCTTC

v_call: TRBV7-2
clone_size: .
d_call: TRBD2
j_call: TRBJ2-7
cdr3_aa: CASRRTSGGSDTTYEQYF
cdr3_nt: TGTGCCAGCAGGCGGACTAGCGGGGGATCCGACACTACCTACGAGCAGTACTTC

v_call: TRBV2
clone_size: few
d_call: TRBD1
j_call: TRBJ1-1
cdr3_aa: CASTRTGNTEAFF
cdr3_nt: TGTGCCAGCACCCGGACAGGGAACACTGAAGCTTTCTTT

v_call: TRBV11-2
clone_size: .
d_call: TRBD2
j_call: TRBJ2-7
cdr3_aa: CASSPIAGATYEQYF
cdr3_nt: TGTGCCAGCAGCCCCATAGCGGGAGCGACCTACGAGCAGTACTTC

v_call: TRBV18
clone_size: .
d_call: TRBD2
j_call: TRBJ2-2
cdr3_aa: CASSALAGKTGELFF
cdr3_nt: TGTGCCAGCTCAGCACTAGCGGGAAAAACCGGGGAGCTGTTTTTT

v_call: TRBV21-1
clone_size: .
d_call: .
j_call: TRBJ2-1
cdr3_aa: CASSKGGGYRSYNEQFF
cdr3_nt: TGTGCCAGCAGCAAAGGCGGCGGCTATCGCTCCTACAATGAGCAGTTCTTC